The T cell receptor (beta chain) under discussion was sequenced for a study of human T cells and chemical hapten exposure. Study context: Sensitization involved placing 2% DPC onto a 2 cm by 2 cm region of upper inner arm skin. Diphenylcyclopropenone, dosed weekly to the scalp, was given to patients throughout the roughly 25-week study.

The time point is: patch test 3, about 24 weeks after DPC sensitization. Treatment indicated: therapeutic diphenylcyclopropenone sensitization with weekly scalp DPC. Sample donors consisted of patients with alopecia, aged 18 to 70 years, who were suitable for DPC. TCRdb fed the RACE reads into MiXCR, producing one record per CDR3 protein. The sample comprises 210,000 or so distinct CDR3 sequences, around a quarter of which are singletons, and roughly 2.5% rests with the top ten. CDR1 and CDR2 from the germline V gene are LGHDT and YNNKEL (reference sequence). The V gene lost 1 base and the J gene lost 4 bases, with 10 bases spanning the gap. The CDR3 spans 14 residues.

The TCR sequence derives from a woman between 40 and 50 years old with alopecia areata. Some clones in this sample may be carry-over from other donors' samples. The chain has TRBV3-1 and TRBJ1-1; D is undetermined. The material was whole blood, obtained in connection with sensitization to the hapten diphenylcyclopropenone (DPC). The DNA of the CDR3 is TGTGCCAGCAGCCAAGGAATAGGCGGCACTGAAGCTTTCTTT. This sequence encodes CASSQGIGGTEAFF.